This T cell receptor beta chain was captured in a study of identical twins. Study-wide results and caveats: Fewer insertions characterized abundant cord blood beta clonotypes, whereas memory repertoires showed none.

All donors were healthy Caucasians. Per germline, CDR1 LGHNA and CDR2 YNFKEQ. The length of the CDR3 is 14 residues. The V end lost 0 bases, the J end lost 5 bases, and 10 bases lay between the germline ends. This clonotype was picked up a small number of times. The antigen remains unidentified. TCRdb independently ran MiXCR on the 5' RACE reads; one entry per CDR3 protein. Altogether around 690,000 distinct CDR3 sequences are present, about 20% being singletons, with the ten largest covering more than 4%. These same data were also listed under a study on T cells expressing NK-cell markers. Turning to that study: Of eight sequenced donors, seven were HCMV-seropositive and one HCMV-seronegative. Unclear, still, was the HCMV specificity of the expanded NKG2C+ T cell clones.

Sequencing was carried out using PBMCs. This clonotype originated in a woman aged 18-29 years in good health. The chain carries TRBV4-2 and TRBJ1-1; D not certain. The DNA of the CDR3 is TGTGCCAGCAGCCAAGATCCCGAGGGAACTGAAGCTTTCTTT. It is translated as CASSQDPEGTEAFF.